Following are 16 T cell receptor beta chains from one sample sequenced in a study of shared clonotypes between healthy human individuals. CD8 cells regarded as naive lacked CD45RO, were positively chosen for CCR7, and omitted terminally differentiated effector memory CD45RA+ cells. Clones were sequenced by immunoSEQ multiplex PCR, and TCRdb holds only the in-frame ones, with some missing. The table records under 2,000,000 clones, just under 95% of them present only once. The sequenced sample was naive CD8+ T cells sorted from blood. Receptors were obtained from a man younger than 35 in good health.

This chain connects TRBV6-1 to TRBJ2-7, with TRBD1 identical over 8 bases. J gave up 6 bases and V 1 base, and 8 bases lay outside the gene matches. CDR3 length equals 15 residues. The germline gives CDR1 MNHNS, CDR2 SASEGT. In nucleotides, the CDR3 is TGTGCCAGCAGTGAAGGACAGGGGCATCAACTCGAGCAGTACTTC. Its translation: CASSEGQGHQLEQYF.

The V and J genes are TRBV2 and TRBJ2-1; D uncertain. Germline CDR1 and CDR2: SNHLY and FYNNEI. CDR3 length: 12 residues. Trimming shortened V by 4 bases and J by 7 bases, and 8 bases separated the two germline ends. The CDR3 coding sequence is TGTGCCAGCAGTGGGTCGGGTAATGAGCAGTTCTTC. Its translation: CASSGSGNEQFF.

V and J are TRBV19 and TRBJ1-6, with D uncertain. The V end was cut by 7 bases, the J end by 0 bases, with 19 bases between. Germline V gene sequence: CDR1 LNHDA, CDR2 SQIVND (reference sequence). This CDR3 region has 18 residues. The DNA for the CDR3 is TGTGCCAGTACCGCCGGACTTCCCAGCAGCTCCTATAATTCACCCCTCCACTTT. This encodes CASTAGLPSSSYNSPLHF.

V gene TRBV11-2 combines with J gene TRBJ1-1; weak D call: TRBD1 (5 bases). Trimming took off 0 bases at V and 6 bases at J, with 11 bases between the two ends. Germline lookup yields CDR1 SGHAT and CDR2 FQNNGV. CDR3 length equals 14 residues. The CDR3 loop is CASSLDGGLPEAFF. CDR3 nucleotide sequence: TGTGCCAGCAGCTTAGATGGGGGGTTGCCTGAAGCTTTCTTT.

The rearrangement joins TRBV19 to TRBJ1-1; TRBD1 matches 7 bases. From germline, CDR1 is LNHDA and CDR2 SQIVND (reference sequence). Trimming at V came to 7 bases and at J to 1 base, leaving 6 bases not matched to a gene. The CDR3 spans 14 residues. In DNA form, the CDR3 reads TGTGCCAGTACCGCGGACAGGAAGAACACTGAAGCTTTCTTT. Translating gives CASTADRKNTEAFF.

This chain links TRBV19 with TRBJ2-1; 7 bases match TRBD1. This CDR3 has 16 amino acids. In germline, CDR1 is LNHDA, CDR2 SQIVND (reference sequence). V shed 6 bases, J shed 0 bases, and the junction held 8 bases outside the gene matches. CDR3 region: CASRNGQESSYNEQFF. The CDR3 nucleotides read TGTGCCAGTAGAAATGGACAGGAGAGCTCCTACAATGAGCAGTTCTTC. The entire variable domain, with the rest obtained from reference TRBV19 and TRBJ2-1, is as follows: DGGITQSPKYLFRKEGQNVTLSCEQNLNHDAMYWYRQDPGQGLRLIYYSQIVNDFQKGDIAEGYSVSREKKESFPLTVTSAQKNPTAFYLCASRNGQESSYNEQFFGPGTRLTVL.

The chain combines TRBV5-1 with TRBJ1-2, with TRBD1 as a possible D gene (6 bases). The V gene's germline CDR1 is SGHRS and CDR2 YFSETQ. Trimming pared 4 bases from V and 8 bases from J, leaving 15 bases between. The CDR3 is made up of 13 amino acids. The CDR3 DNA sequence: TGCGCCAGCAGCCCCGAAGGGGGGATGGGCTACACCTTC. This codes for CASSPEGGMGYTF.

This chain joins TRBV7-8 and TRBJ2-7; a weak D match, TRBD2 (5 bases). Trimming took 3 bases from V and 3 from J, leaving 18 bases between them. The CDR3 has 16 residues. Germline V gives CDR1 SGHVS, CDR2 FQNEAQ. The CDR3 here is CASSFPLEGKGYEQYF. DNA for the CDR3: TGTGCCAGCAGCTTCCCCTTAGAGGGCAAAGGCTACGAGCAGTACTTC. The entire variable domain, with the rest obtained from reference TRBV7-8 and TRBJ2-7, is as follows: GAGVSQSPRYKVAKRGQDVALRCDPISGHVSLFWYQQALGQGPEFLTYFQNEAQLDKSGLPSDRFFAERPEGSVSTLKIQRTQQEDSAVYLCASSFPLEGKGYEQYFGPGTRLTVT.

The chain links TRBV23-1 to TRBJ2-7; no clear D. TRBV23-1 is noted as an ORF with a role that remains uncertain. Deletions cut 2 bases from V and 4 bases from J, with 15 bases between. The length of the CDR3 is 15 residues. The CDR3 is CASSQKNWWGYEQYF. The CDR3 DNA reads as TGCGCCAGCAGTCAAAAAAATTGGTGGGGATACGAGCAGTACTTC.

The sample holds one count of this clone. This chain connects TRBV5-3 to TRBJ2-7, with 13 bases lining up with TRBD2. TRBV5-3 is recorded as an ORF, its role being uncertain. The CDR3 has 18 amino acids. Trimming removed 1 base from V and 1 base from J; junction bases left unmatched: 8. The chain's CDR3 is CARSLKLAGGPSSYEQYF. As DNA, the CDR3 is TGTGCCAGAAGCTTGAAACTAGCGGGAGGGCCGTCGTCCTACGAGCAGTACTTC.

The chain carries TRBV11-1 and TRBJ1-1; tentative D call: TRBD1 (5 bases). The CDR3 length is 16 residues. V was clipped by 5 bases and J by 4 bases, with 20 bases between them. Germline assignment: CDR1 SGHAT and CDR2 FQDESV (reference sequence). The CDR3 nucleotides read TGTGCCAGCAGCCCCCGGTGGGGGGACGGGAGCACTGAAGCTTTCTTT. Translated, it gives CASSPRWGDGSTEAFF.

The chain joins TRBV6-1 to TRBJ1-5; 7 bases map to TRBD1. Germline V gene sequence: CDR1 MNHNS, CDR2 SASEGT. The CDR3 loop spans 12 amino acids. With 7 bases clipped from V and 7 bases from J, the junction kept 4 bases outside the gene matches. The CDR3 is CASTSGGQPQHF. CDR3 sequence (DNA): TGTGCCAGCACGTCAGGGGGACAGCCCCAGCATTTT.

The J gene is TRBJ2-3, the V gene TRBV2; TRBD2 matches at 9 bases. The germline V gene encodes CDR1 SNHLY and CDR2 FYNNEI. V shed 2 bases, J shed 5 bases, and the junction held 8 bases outside the gene matches. The CDR3 is 16 residues long. In nucleotides, the CDR3 is TGTGCCAGCAGTGAACGGCGCGGGGGGGCCGTAGATACGCAGTATTTT. It encodes CASSERRGGAVDTQYF.

J is TRBJ2-2 and V is TRBV30; D uncertain. Deletions cut 5 bases from V and 1 base from J, with 5 bases between. The CDR3 covers 12 residues. From germline, CDR1 is GTSNPN and CDR2 SVGIG (reference sequence). The CDR3 here is CAWEENTGELFF. In nucleotides, the CDR3 is TGTGCCTGGGAGGAGAACACCGGGGAGCTGTTTTTT.

The V call is TRBV6-5, the J call TRBJ2-2; 7 nucleotides agree with TRBD1. The CDR3 is 14 amino acids. Germline V lookup: CDR1 MNHEY, CDR2 SVGAGI. Unmatched junction bases numbered 5, after V lost 5 bases and J lost 5 bases. The CDR3 region has the DNA TGTGCCAGCAGTCGGGACAGTGAAACCGGGGAGCTGTTTTTT. This codes for CASSRDSETGELFF.

Remarks on this clone: In the same sample, other DNA sequences code for this CDR3. The J gene is TRBJ2-7, the V gene TRBV9; possibly TRBD2 for D (6 bases). V dropped 0 bases and J dropped 2 bases, with 9 bases sitting between them. From germline, CDR1 is SGDLS and CDR2 YYNGEE. The CDR3 length is 14 residues. CDR3 sequence (DNA): TGTGCCAGCAGCGTAGGCGGGGATACCTACGAGCAGTACTTC. It translates to CASSVGGDTYEQYF.